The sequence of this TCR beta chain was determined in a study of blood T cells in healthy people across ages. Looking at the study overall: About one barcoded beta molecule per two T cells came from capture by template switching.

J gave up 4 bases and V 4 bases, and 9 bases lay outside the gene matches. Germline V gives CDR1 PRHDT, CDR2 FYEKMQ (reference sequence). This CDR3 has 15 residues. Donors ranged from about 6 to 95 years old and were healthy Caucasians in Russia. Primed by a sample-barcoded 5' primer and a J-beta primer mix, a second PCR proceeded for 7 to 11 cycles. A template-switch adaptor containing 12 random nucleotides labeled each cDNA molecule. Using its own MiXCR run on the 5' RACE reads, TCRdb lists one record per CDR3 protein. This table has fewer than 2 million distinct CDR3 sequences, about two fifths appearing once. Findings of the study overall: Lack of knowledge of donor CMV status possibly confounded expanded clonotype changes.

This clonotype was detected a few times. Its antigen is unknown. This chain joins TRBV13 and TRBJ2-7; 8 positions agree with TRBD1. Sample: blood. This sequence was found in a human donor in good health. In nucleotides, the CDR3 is TGTGCCAGCAGCTGGCCCTCAGGGGGCGAGTACGAGCAGTACTTC. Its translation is CASSWPSGGEYEQYF.